The 13 T cell receptor beta chains below all came from one sample that was sequenced in a study of beta chain features in type 1 diabetes. The entirety of the isolated RNA underwent reverse transcription, so expressed TCRB transcripts were sequenced. TCRdb's copy holds only in-frame clones and misses some; the assay was immunoSEQ multiplex PCR. The sample yields 130,000 to 150,000 clones, under 60% seen once. Specimen: Tregs from blood. The origin of the receptors is a man younger than 35 in good health.

The chain joins TRBV7-9 to TRBJ2-5; 15 positions agree with TRBD2. The junction had 9 bases not matched to a gene; V was cut back by 5 bases and J by 5 bases. The CDR3 is 17 residues long. Germline V lookup: CDR1 SEHNR, CDR2 FQNEAQ (reference sequence). CDR3 sequence (DNA): TGTGCCAGCAGCCCCCGGACTAGCGGGAGGGCCCTCGAGACCCAGTACTTC. Encoded protein: CASSPRTSGRALETQYF.

This clone was seen more than once but under ten times. This chain links TRBV5-1 with TRBJ2-7; 7 bases align to TRBD1. V dropped 0 bases and J dropped 3; count of bases not matched to a gene: 6. Germline-derived CDR1 and CDR2 are SGHRS and YFSETQ. The length of the CDR3 is 15 residues. CDR3 nucleotides: TGCGCCAGCAGCTTGGGTGTAGGGGGCATCTACGAGCAGTACTTC. Protein: CASSLGVGGIYEQYF. The full variable domain, in which reference TRBV5-1 and TRBJ2-7 provide the parts outside the CDR3, is KAGVTQTPRYLIKTRGQQVTLSCSPISGHRSVSWYQQTPGQGLQFLFEYFSETQRNKGNFPGRFSGRQFSNSRSEMNVSTLELGDSALYLCASSLGVGGIYEQYFGPGTRLTVT.

This clone was observed a handful of times. This rearrangement joins TRBV9 to TRBJ1-2; perhaps TRBD1 as D (6 bases). Germline V gene sequence: CDR1 SGDLS, CDR2 YYNGEE. The CDR3 consists of 12 residues. The V end was cut by 0 bases, the J end by 10 bases, with 10 bases between. The DNA of the CDR3 is TGTGCCAGCAGCGTAGAAGGGGGTACCTACACCTTC. It encodes CASSVEGGTYTF.

This chain connects TRBV6-5 to TRBJ1-2, with D unclear. V was trimmed by 6 bases and J by 8 bases, leaving 19 bases between them. CDR1 MNHEY and CDR2 SVGAGI come from the germline V gene. The CDR3 is 14 amino acids. Here the CDR3 DNA reads TGTGCCAGCAGCCCCGGAAGGGAGGTGGCAGGCTACACCTTC. Its translation is CASSPGREVAGYTF.

The chain employs TRBV6-5 and TRBJ2-3; 7 bases map to TRBD2. The trim removed 3 bases at V and 0 bases at J, leaving 3 bases unmatched. CDR1 is MNHEY and CDR2 is SVGAGI in the germline V gene. The CDR3 spans 15 residues. CDR3 DNA: TGTGCCAGCAGTTATGGGCGGGGGAGCACAGATACGCAGTATTTT. Amino acids: CASSYGRGSTDTQYF.

J is TRBJ2-3 and V is TRBV6-6; D remains unclear. CDR3 length: 14 residues. The V end was cut by 0 bases, the J end by 2 bases, with 6 bases between. CDR1 is MNHNY, CDR2 SVGAGI, per germline (reference sequence). DNA of the CDR3: TGTGCCAGCAGTTACTCGGCAGACACAGATACGCAGTATTTT. Protein product: CASSYSADTDTQYF.

V and J are TRBV18 and TRBJ1-5; a weak D match, TRBD1 (5 bases). The CDR3 is 15 residues long. V was pared by 0 bases and J by 6 bases, with 12 bases between. Per germline, CDR1 KGHSH and CDR2 LQKENI. For the CDR3, the DNA is TGTGCCAGCTCACCACCGGGAGGGGCGGCTCAGCCCCAGCATTTT. Its translation is CASSPPGGAAQPQHF.

The chain is built from TRBV29-1 and TRBJ2-1; D might be TRBD1 (6 bases). Per germline, CDR1 SQVTM and CDR2 ANQGSEA. CDR3 size: 16 residues. V was shortened by 6 bases and J by 4 bases, with 22 bases between the two germline ends. The CDR3 reads CSVGPLNGQSYNEQFF. In DNA form, the CDR3 reads TGCAGCGTGGGGCCCTTAAATGGACAGTCATACAATGAGCAGTTCTTC.

This chain uses TRBV6-5 with TRBJ2-4; D is unclear. The CDR3 has 11 residues. The V end lost 6 bases, the J end lost 4 bases, and 4 bases lay between the germline ends. Germline V gene sequence: CDR1 MNHEY, CDR2 SVGAGI. The CDR3 region is CASSPKNIQYF. CDR3 DNA sequence: TGTGCCAGCAGCCCGAAAAACATTCAGTACTTC.

This chain connects TRBV9 to TRBJ1-3; no firm D call. Trimming removed 3 bases from V and 6 bases from J, with 4 bases in between. The germline V gene encodes CDR1 SGDLS and CDR2 YYNGEE. This CDR3 region has 11 residues. The CDR3 nucleotides are TGTGCCAGCAGCGACTTAAACACCATATATTTT. Protein: CASSDLNTIYF.

J is TRBJ2-5 and V is TRBV15, with D perhaps matching TRBD1 (5 bases). The V gene lost 3 bases and the J gene lost 5 bases, with 22 bases spanning the gap. The CDR3 covers 17 residues. Germline values: CDR1 LNHNV, CDR2 YYDKDF (reference sequence). CDR3 loop: CATSRFSIGQGYETQYF. The CDR3 DNA reads TGTGCCACCAGCAGGTTTTCGATCGGGCAGGGATATGAGACCCAGTACTTC.

Only one count was recorded for this clone. V and J are TRBV5-1 and TRBJ1-1; D is unresolved. Looked up from germline, CDR1 is SGHRS and CDR2 is YFSETQ. V dropped 7 bases and J dropped 2 bases, with 9 bases sitting between them. The CDR3 has 12 amino acids. Here the CDR3 DNA reads TGCGCCAGCGGCGGCGGCAACACTGAAGCTTTCTTT. It is translated as CASGGGNTEAFF.

This clone was detected only a few times. The J gene is TRBJ1-4, the V gene TRBV14; unclear D gene. In germline, CDR1 is SGHDN, CDR2 FVKESK. The CDR3 runs 12 residues. The V and J ends lost 3 bases and 7 bases respectively, with 6 bases between them. The CDR3 region is CASSHGGEKLFF. The DNA for the CDR3 is TGTGCCAGCAGCCACGGTGGTGAAAAACTGTTTTTT.